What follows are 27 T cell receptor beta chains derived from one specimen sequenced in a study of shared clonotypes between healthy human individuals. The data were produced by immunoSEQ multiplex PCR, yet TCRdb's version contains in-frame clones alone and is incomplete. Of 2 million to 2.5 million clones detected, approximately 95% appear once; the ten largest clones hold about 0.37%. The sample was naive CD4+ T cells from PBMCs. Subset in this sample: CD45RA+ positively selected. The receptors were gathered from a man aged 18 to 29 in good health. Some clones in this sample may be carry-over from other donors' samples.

As DNA, the CDR3 is TGTGCCAGCACCTTACAGGGGGCGGTGTACGAGCAGTACTTC. Its translation is CASTLQGAVYEQYF. This chain joins TRBV28 and TRBJ2-7, with 9 bases that match TRBD1. The CDR3 has 14 amino acids. Germline CDR1 is MDHEN and CDR2 is SYDVKM. V lost 7 bases, J lost 4 bases, and 8 bases stayed unmatched.

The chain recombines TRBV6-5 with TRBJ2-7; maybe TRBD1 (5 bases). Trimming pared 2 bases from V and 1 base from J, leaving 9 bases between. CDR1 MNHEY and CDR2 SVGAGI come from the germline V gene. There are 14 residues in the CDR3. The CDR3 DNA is TGTGCCAGCAGTTACCCGACAGCTTCCTACGAGCAGTACTTC. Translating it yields CASSYPTASYEQYF.

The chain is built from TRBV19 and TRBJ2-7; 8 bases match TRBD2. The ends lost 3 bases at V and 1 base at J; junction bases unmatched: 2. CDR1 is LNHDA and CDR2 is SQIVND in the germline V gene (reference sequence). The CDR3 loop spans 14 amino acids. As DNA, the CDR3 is TGTGCCAGTAGTATCTCTAGCGGGTCCTACGAGCAGTACTTC. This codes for CASSISSGSYEQYF.

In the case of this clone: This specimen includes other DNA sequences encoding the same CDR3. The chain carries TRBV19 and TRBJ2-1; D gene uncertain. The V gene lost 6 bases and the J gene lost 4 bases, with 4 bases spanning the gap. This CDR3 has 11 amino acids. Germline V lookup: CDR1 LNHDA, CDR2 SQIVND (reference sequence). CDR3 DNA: TGTGCCAGTAGCTATTACAATGAGCAGTTCTTC. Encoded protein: CASSYYNEQFF.

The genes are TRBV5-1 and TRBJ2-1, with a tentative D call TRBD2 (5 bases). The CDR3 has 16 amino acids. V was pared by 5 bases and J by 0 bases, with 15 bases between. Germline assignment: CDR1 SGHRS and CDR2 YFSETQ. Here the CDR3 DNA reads TGCGCCAGCAGTTTTCAAGGAACTAGCTCCTACAATGAGCAGTTCTTC. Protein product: CASSFQGTSSYNEQFF.

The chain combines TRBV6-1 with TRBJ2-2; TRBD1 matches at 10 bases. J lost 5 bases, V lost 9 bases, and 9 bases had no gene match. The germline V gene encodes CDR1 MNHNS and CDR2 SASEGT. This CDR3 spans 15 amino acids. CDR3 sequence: CASQWDRGETGELFF. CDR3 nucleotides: TGTGCCAGTCAATGGGACAGGGGCGAGACCGGGGAGCTGTTTTTT.

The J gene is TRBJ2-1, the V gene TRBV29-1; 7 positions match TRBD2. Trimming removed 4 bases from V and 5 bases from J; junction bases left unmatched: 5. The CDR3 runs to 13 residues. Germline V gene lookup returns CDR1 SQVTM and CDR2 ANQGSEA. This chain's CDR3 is CSVVRLADNEQFF. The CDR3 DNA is TGCAGCGTTGTTCGGCTAGCGGACAATGAGCAGTTCTTC.

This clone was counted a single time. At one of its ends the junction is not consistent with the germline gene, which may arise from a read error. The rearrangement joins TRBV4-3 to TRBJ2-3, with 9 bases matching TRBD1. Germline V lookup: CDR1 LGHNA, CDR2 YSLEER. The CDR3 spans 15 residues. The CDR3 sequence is CASSQGGTGLSRVNF. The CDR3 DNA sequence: TGCGCCAGCAGCCAAGGGGGGACAGGGTTAAGTCGGGTGAATTTT.

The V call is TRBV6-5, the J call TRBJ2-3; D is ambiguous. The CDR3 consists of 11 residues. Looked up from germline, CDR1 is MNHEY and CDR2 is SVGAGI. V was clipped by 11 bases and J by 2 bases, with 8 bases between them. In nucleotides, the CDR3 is TGTGCCGGAAGATTCACAGATACGCAGTATTTT. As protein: CAGRFTDTQYF.

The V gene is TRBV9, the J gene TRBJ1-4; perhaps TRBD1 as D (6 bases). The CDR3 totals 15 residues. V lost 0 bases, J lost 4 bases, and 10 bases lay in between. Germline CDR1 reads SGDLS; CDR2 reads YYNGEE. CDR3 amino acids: CASSVGQANNEKLFF. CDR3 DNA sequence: TGTGCCAGCAGCGTAGGACAGGCCAATAATGAAAAACTGTTTTTT.

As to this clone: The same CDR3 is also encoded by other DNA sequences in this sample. The CDR3 DNA sequence: TGCGCCAGCAGCCGTGGACTAGCGGGAGGGGAGACCCAGTACTTC. The encoded protein is CASSRGLAGGETQYF. This chain links TRBV4-3 with TRBJ2-5; 15 bases fit TRBD2. The ends lost 4 bases at V and 5 bases at J; junction bases unmatched: 2. There are 15 residues in the CDR3. In germline, CDR1 is LGHNA, CDR2 YSLEER.

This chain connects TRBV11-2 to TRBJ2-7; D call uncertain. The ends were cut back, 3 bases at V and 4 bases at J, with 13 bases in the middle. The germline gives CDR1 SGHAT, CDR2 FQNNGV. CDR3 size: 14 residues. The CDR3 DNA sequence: TGTGCCAGCAGCTTCCCTGCCCCGGCGTACGAGCAGTACTTC. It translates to CASSFPAPAYEQYF.

CDR3 region: CASLSSRSYNEQFF. CDR3 in DNA: TGTGCCAGCCTGTCGAGCCGCTCCTACAATGAGCAGTTCTTC. The genes are TRBV2 and TRBJ2-1; no reliable D call. CDR1 is SNHLY and CDR2 is FYNNEI in the germline V gene. V was pared by 8 bases and J by 0 bases, with 11 bases between. The CDR3 has 14 amino acids. Complete variable domain (other parts from reference TRBV2 and TRBJ2-1): EPEVTQTPSHQVTQMGQEVILRCVPISNHLYFYWYRQILGQKVEFLVSFYNNEISEKSEIFDDQFSVERPDGSNFTLKIRSTKLEDSAMYFCASLSSRSYNEQFFGPGTRLTVL.

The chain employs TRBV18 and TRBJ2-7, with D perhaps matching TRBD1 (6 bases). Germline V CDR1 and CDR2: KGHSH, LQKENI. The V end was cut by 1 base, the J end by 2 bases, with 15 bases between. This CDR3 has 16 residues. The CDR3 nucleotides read TGTGCCAGCTCACCACGCGAAACTACAGGGACCTACGAGCAGTACTTC. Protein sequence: CASSPRETTGTYEQYF. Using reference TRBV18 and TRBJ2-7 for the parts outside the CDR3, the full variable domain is NAGVMQNPRHLVRRRGQEARLRCSPMKGHSHVYWYRQLPEEGLKFMVYLQKENIIDESGMPKERFSAEFPKEGPSILRIQQVVRGDSAAYFCASSPRETTGTYEQYFGPGTRLTVT.

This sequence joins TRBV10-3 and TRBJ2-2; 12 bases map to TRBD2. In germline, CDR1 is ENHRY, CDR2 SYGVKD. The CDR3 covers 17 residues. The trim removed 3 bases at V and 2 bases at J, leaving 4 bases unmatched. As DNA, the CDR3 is TGTGCCATCAGTGAAGGACTAGCGGGACCAAACACCGGGGAGCTGTTTTTT. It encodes CAISEGLAGPNTGELFF.

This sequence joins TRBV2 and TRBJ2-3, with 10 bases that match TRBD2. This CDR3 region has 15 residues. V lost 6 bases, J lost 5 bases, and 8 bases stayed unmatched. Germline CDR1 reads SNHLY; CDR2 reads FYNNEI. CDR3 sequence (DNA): TGTGCCAGCAGCCCCAGCGGGAGGGCCGGAGATACGCAGTATTTT. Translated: CASSPSGRAGDTQYF.

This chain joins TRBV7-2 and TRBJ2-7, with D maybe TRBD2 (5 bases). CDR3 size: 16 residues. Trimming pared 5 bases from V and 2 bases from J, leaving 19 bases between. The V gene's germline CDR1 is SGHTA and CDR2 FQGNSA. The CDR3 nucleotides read TGTGCCAGCAGCCCCCCCCTAGGTAGCGCTCCCTACGAGCAGTACTTC. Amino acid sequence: CASSPPLGSAPYEQYF.

CDR3 loop: CASSTRQGHTGELFF. Here the CDR3 DNA reads TGTGCCAGTAGTACTAGACAGGGCCACACCGGGGAGCTGTTTTTT. The V gene is TRBV19, the J gene TRBJ2-2; 7 bases match TRBD1. The ends lost 4 bases at V and 3 bases at J; junction bases unmatched: 5. The CDR3 extends over 15 amino acids. Germline CDR1 is LNHDA and CDR2 is SQIVND (reference sequence).

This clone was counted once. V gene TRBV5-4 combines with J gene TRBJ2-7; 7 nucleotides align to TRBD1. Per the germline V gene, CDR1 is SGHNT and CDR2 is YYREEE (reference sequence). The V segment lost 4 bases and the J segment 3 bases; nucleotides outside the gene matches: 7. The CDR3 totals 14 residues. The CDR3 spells CASSPTGLVYEQYF. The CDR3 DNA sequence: TGTGCCAGCAGCCCGACAGGGTTGGTCTACGAGCAGTACTTC.

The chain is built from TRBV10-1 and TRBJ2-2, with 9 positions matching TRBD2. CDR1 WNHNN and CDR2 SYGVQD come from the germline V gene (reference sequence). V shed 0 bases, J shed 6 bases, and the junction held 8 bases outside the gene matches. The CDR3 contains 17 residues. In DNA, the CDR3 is TGCGCCAGCAGTGAGTCTCGTAGCGGGAGAATCTCCGGGGAGCTGTTTTTT. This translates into CASSESRSGRISGELFF.

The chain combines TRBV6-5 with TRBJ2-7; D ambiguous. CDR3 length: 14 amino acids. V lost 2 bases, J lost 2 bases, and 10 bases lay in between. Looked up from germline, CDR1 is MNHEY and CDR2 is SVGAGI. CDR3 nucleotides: TGTGCCAGCAGTTACGTTGCAGGAGCCTACGAGCAGTACTTC. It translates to CASSYVAGAYEQYF.

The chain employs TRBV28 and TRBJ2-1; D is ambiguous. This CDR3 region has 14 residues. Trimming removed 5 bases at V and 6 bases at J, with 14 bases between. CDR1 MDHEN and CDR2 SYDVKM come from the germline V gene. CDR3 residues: CASSRSRARNEQFF. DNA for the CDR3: TGTGCCAGCAGTAGATCCCGGGCCCGCAATGAGCAGTTCTTC. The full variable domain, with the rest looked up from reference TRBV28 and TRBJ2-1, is DVKVTQSSRYLVKRTGEKVFLECVQDMDHENMFWYRQDPGLGLRLIYFSYDVKMKEKGDIPEGYSVSREKKERFSLILESASTNQTSMYLCASSRSRARNEQFFGPGTRLTVL.

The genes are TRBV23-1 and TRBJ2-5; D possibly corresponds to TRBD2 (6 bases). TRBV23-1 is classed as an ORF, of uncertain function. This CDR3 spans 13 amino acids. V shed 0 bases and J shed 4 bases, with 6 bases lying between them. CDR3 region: CASSQSGGETQYF. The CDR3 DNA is TGCGCCAGCAGTCAATCGGGGGGAGAGACCCAGTACTTC.

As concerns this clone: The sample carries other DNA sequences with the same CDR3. CDR3 loop: CASSFSRNTGELFF. CDR3 coding DNA: TGCGCCAGCAGCTTCTCCCGTAACACCGGGGAGCTGTTTTTT. The rearrangement joins TRBV5-1 to TRBJ2-2; D is unclear. CDR3 size: 14 residues. Deletions cut 2 bases from V and 2 bases from J, with 7 bases between. Germline V gene sequence: CDR1 SGHRS, CDR2 YFSETQ.

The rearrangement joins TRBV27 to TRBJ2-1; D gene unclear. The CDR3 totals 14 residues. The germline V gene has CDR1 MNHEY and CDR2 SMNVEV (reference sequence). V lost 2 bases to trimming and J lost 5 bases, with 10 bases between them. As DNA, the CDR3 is TGTGCCAGCAGTTTAGCGGTCGCCCACAATGAGCAGTTCTTC. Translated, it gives CASSLAVAHNEQFF.

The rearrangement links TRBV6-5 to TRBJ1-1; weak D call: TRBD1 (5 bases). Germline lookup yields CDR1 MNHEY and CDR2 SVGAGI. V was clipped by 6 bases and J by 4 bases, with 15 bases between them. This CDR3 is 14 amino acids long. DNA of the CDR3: TGTGCCAGCAGCCTGGCGCAGGGATCCACTGAAGCTTTCTTT. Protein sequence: CASSLAQGSTEAFF.

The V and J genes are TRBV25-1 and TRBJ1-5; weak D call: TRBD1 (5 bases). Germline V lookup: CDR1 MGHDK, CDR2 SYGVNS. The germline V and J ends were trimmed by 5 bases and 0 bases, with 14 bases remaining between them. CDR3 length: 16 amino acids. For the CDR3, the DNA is TGTGCCAGCAGTTGCGGGGCAGGTCATAGCAATCAGCCCCAGCATTTT. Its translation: CASSCGAGHSNQPQHF. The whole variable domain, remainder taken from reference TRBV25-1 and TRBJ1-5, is EADIYQTPRYLVIGTGKKITLECSQTMGHDKMYWYQQDPGMELHLIHYSYGVNSTEKGDLSSESTVSRIRTEHFPLTLESARPSHTSQYLCASSCGAGHSNQPQHFGDGTRLSIL.